The T cell receptor beta chain described here comes from a study of spatial heterogeneity in lung cancer. Whole-study findings and limits: It was found that expanded intratumoral alpha and beta TCR counts tracked tumor mutation counts.

MiXCR, applied by TCRdb to the 5' RACE reads, yields one record per CDR3 protein. Here the sample spans around 3,500 distinct CDR3 sequences, roughly 30% being singletons. A remark on this clonotype: Its antigen is undetermined. This beta chain is a stray sequence in a library constructed for alpha chains; its clone size is not meaningful.

Noted time point: sample taken at primary tumor resection. Whole RNA came from tumor, nontumor lung or frozen PBMC and was sequenced without being sorted. The CDR3 loop spans 13 amino acids. The J segment lost 3 bases and the V segment lost 11 bases, leaving 9 bases of the junction unmatched. Germline V gene lookup returns CDR1 MNHEY and CDR2 SMNVEV (reference sequence). The chain recombines TRBV27 with TRBJ2-5; 7 bases map to TRBD2. The clonotype was recovered from a male donor with early-stage non-small cell lung cancer. Here the sequenced sample was lung tumor tissue, taken at surgery. CDR3 residues: CASHGRSEETQYF. The DNA for the CDR3 is TGTGCCTCTCACGGGAGGTCGGAAGAGACCCAGTACTTC.